Described below is a single TCR beta chain sequence and its context. What it binds is not known. CDR3 length: 14 residues. With 7 bases removed from V and 0 bases from J, the gap between germline ends came to 13 bases. Germline CDR1 DFQATT, CDR2 SNEGSKA (reference sequence). The record originates from a study of T-cell memory formation after mild COVID-19. About the study: Largely donor-specific sequence clusters came from a couple of donors.

Findings and limits, study-wide: Cross-reactive memory seemingly joined, as some responding clones were found in pre-infection memory. Largely, contracting CD4+ clones fell within CM and EM, and contracting CD8+ clones within EMRA.

Constant-segment-primed 5'RACE gave TCR alpha and TCR beta cDNA libraries with sample barcodes and UMIs. MiXCR was run by TCRdb on the 5' RACE reads, yielding one entry per CDR3 protein. The table shows 30,000 to 35,000 distinct CDR3 sequences, with about 7.7% occurring only once. The TCR was taken from a man aged 18 to 30 who had mild COVID-19 (a few samples of this study predate the infection). Cell type and time point are not known. Material for sequencing was PBMCs or a T cell subset sorted from them (not recorded which). The V and J genes are TRBV20-1 and TRBJ1-3; D ambiguous. The CDR3: CSGLDGRSGNTIYF. The DNA for the CDR3 is TGCAGTGGTCTGGACGGTCGCTCTGGAAACACCATATATTTT.